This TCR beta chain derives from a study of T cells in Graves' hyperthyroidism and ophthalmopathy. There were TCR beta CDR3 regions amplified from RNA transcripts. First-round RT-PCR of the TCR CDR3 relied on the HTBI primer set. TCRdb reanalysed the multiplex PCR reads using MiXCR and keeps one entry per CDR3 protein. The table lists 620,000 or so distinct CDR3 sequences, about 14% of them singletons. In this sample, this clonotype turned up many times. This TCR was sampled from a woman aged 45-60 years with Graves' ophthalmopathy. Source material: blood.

The CDR3 DNA reads as TGTGCCAGCAGTACCCGGGACGTTCCCTACGAGCAGTACTTC. Protein sequence: CASSTRDVPYEQYF. The chain has TRBV28 and TRBJ2-7, with D tentatively TRBD1 or TRBD2 (5 bases each). The CDR3 length is 14 residues. Germline V lookup: CDR1 MDHEN, CDR2 SYDVKM. Trimming cost V 5 bases and J 2 bases, with 13 bases left between them.